A single sample gave rise to the 5 T cell receptor beta chains below, sequenced in a study of T-cell memory formation after mild COVID-19. TCRdb processed the 5' RACE reads anew with MiXCR; each CDR3 protein has one entry. The sample has roughly 150,000 distinct CDR3 sequences, approximately 15% seen once. Sequenced: PBMCs or a T cell subset sorted from them (not recorded which). Source of these receptors: an adult woman who had mild COVID-19 (a few samples of this study predate the infection). Cell type and time point are not known.

The chain recombines TRBV20-1 with TRBJ1-2; the D gene is possibly TRBD1 (6 bases). Germline V lookup: CDR1 DFQATT, CDR2 SNEGSKA (reference sequence). The V end was cut by 4 bases, the J end by 6 bases, with 27 bases between. This CDR3 is built from 17 residues. The CDR3 DNA reads TGCAGTGCTATATACCCTAGAGGGCTGGGGGCAGGGGATGGCTACACCTTC. Its protein is CSAIYPRGLGAGDGYTF.

This clonotype was recorded many times. The rearrangement links TRBV7-9 to TRBJ2-5; 10 bases are a match to TRBD2. Looked up from germline, CDR1 is SEHNR and CDR2 is FQNEAQ (reference sequence). This CDR3 has 13 residues. Trimming took 3 bases from V and 5 from J; bases not matched to a gene: 0. The CDR3 DNA is TGTGCCAGCAGCTTTAGCGGGAGGGAGACCCAGTACTTC. The encoded protein is CASSFSGRETQYF. Based on the CDR3 plus reference TRBV7-9 and TRBJ2-5, the full variable domain is DTGVSQNPRHKITKRGQNVTFRCDPISEHNRLYWYRQTLGQGPEFLTYFQNEAQLEKSRLLSDRFSAERPKGSFSTLEIQRTEQGDSAMYLCASSFSGRETQYFGPGTRLLVL.

This clonotype showed up many times. The rearrangement uses TRBV5-1 and TRBJ2-7; perhaps D is TRBD1 or TRBD2 (5 bases each). Germline V gene sequence: CDR1 SGHRS, CDR2 YFSETQ. V was shortened by 0 bases and J by 6 bases, with 13 bases between the two germline ends. The CDR3 is 14 amino acids. The CDR3 spells CASSLAEGPGEQYF. The CDR3 DNA sequence: TGCGCCAGCAGCTTGGCCGAGGGGCCGGGCGAGCAGTACTTC.

The chain has TRBV12-3 or TRBV12-4 and TRBJ2-3; D not certain. This CDR3 is built from 17 residues. Trimming took 3 bases from V and 0 from J, leaving 16 bases between them. For the CDR3, the DNA is TGTGCCAGCAGTTTTAGTATCCGCTTAACTAGCACAGATACGCAGTATTTT. Translation: CASSFSIRLTSTDTQYF.

This clonotype was seen a handful of times. The chain joins TRBV27 to TRBJ2-5; D unresolved. Germline V gives CDR1 MNHEY, CDR2 SMNVEV (reference sequence). Trimming took 6 bases from V and 5 from J, leaving 13 bases between them. The CDR3 has 13 residues. CDR3 sequence (DNA): TGTGCCAGCAGCCACGGTGGCCGGGAGACCCAGTACTTC. Translated: CASSHGGRETQYF.